Listed below are T cell receptor beta chains from one sample, sequenced in a study of CD8 T cells in ankylosing spondylitis. TCRdb re-called the 5' RACE reads through MiXCR, storing one row per CDR3 protein. The table has a few hundred thousand distinct CDR3 sequences, 15% to 20% seen once. The specimen was blood, either unsorted or a sorted T cell fraction (not recorded which). These receptor sequences come from a male donor with ankylosing spondylitis or in good health (not recorded which). The CDR3 runs from the conserved cysteine through the conserved F or W. The D gene is left open where the match is weak. Expanded clones get a size class; other rows say once, few or many, or leave the size out.

CDR3nt: TGTGCCAGCAGCTTAGTGGACAGGGCCTCTGGGGCCAACGTCCTGACTTTC; CDR3aa: CASSLVDRASGANVLTF; v_gene: TRBV11-1; d_gene: TRBD1; abundance: -; j_gene: TRBJ2-6
CDR3nt: TGCGCCAGCAGCCAAGATGCGGTAGCGGGAGACAATGAGCAGTTCTTC; CDR3aa: CASSQDAVAGDNEQFF; v_gene: TRBV4-3; d_gene: TRBD2; abundance: many; j_gene: TRBJ2-1
CDR3nt: TGTGCCAGCAGTTCGCTGACTAGCGGACTTTACAATGAGCAGTTCTTC; CDR3aa: CASSSLTSGLYNEQFF; v_gene: TRBV27; d_gene: TRBD2; abundance: few; j_gene: TRBJ2-1
CDR3nt: TGTGCCAGCAGCCATATACTATACCGCTACGAGCAGTACTTC; CDR3aa: CASSHILYRYEQYF; v_gene: TRBV14; d_gene: -; abundance: few; j_gene: TRBJ2-7
CDR3nt: TGTGCCAGCAGCCAAGAACCCGGGACAGGGTACAATGAGCAGTTCTTC; CDR3aa: CASSQEPGTGYNEQFF; v_gene: TRBV3-1; d_gene: TRBD1; abundance: -; j_gene: TRBJ2-1
CDR3nt: TGCGCCAGCAGCTTAGGGACTGCAAACACTGAAGCTTTCTTT; CDR3aa: CASSLGTANTEAFF; v_gene: TRBV5-1; d_gene: -; abundance: few; j_gene: TRBJ1-1
CDR3nt: TGTGCCAGCAGCCCCTTAGCGGGAGACCGCGATGAGCAGTTCTTC; CDR3aa: CASSPLAGDRDEQFF; v_gene: TRBV11-1; d_gene: TRBD2; abundance: -; j_gene: TRBJ2-1
CDR3nt: TGTGCCAGCAGCTTTGGTCTCGGGACTAGCGGGAACAGTGAGCAGTACTTC; CDR3aa: CASSFGLGTSGNSEQYF; v_gene: TRBV7-9; d_gene: TRBD2; abundance: -; j_gene: TRBJ2-7
CDR3nt: TGCAGCGTTGAATCGACTAGCGGGAGGGCCTACAATGAGCAGTTCTTC; CDR3aa: CSVESTSGRAYNEQFF; v_gene: TRBV29-1; d_gene: TRBD2; abundance: few; j_gene: TRBJ2-1
CDR3nt: TGTGCCACCAGTGATTTGAGGGGATCAGATACGCAGTATTTT; CDR3aa: CATSDLRGSDTQYF; v_gene: TRBV24-1; d_gene: -; abundance: few; j_gene: TRBJ2-3
CDR3nt: TGCGCCAGCAGCCAAGAGTACGGGCGAACTGACAGGGGGACCTACGAGCAGTACTTC; CDR3aa: CASSQEYGRTDRGTYEQYF; v_gene: TRBV4-3; d_gene: TRBD1; abundance: few; j_gene: TRBJ2-7
CDR3nt: TGCAGCGTTGTGACAGGGGGAACTGAAGCTTTCTTT; CDR3aa: CSVVTGGTEAFF; v_gene: TRBV29-1; d_gene: TRBD1; abundance: -; j_gene: TRBJ1-1
CDR3nt: TGTGCCAGCAGCGTAGCCGGCGGAGCGGGGGAGAAAGATACGCAGTATTTT; CDR3aa: CASSVAGGAGEKDTQYF; v_gene: TRBV9; d_gene: TRBD2; abundance: few; j_gene: TRBJ2-3
CDR3nt: TGCAGTGCTAGAGATATAACAGACACTGAAGCTTTCTTT; CDR3aa: CSARDITDTEAFF; v_gene: TRBV20-1; d_gene: -; abundance: -; j_gene: TRBJ1-1
CDR3nt: TGTGCCAGCAGCGGCCGGACTAGCGGCTCGGATGAGCAGTTCTTC; CDR3aa: CASSGRTSGSDEQFF; v_gene: TRBV7-8; d_gene: TRBD2; abundance: few; j_gene: TRBJ2-1
CDR3nt: TGTGCCAGCAGCTCCCCCGGGGACAAATACAATGAGCAGTTCTTC; CDR3aa: CASSSPGDKYNEQFF; v_gene: TRBV7-2; d_gene: -; abundance: -; j_gene: TRBJ2-1
CDR3nt: TGTGCCAGCAGTTTAGGGGGCGGATTTGGGCACACTGAAGCTTTCTTT; CDR3aa: CASSLGGGFGHTEAFF; v_gene: TRBV25-1; d_gene: TRBD1; abundance: few; j_gene: TRBJ1-1
CDR3nt: TGTGCCATCAGTGAGGGCGAGGGCCTGGGCTACACCTTC; CDR3aa: CAISEGEGLGYTF; v_gene: TRBV10-3; d_gene: -; abundance: once; j_gene: TRBJ1-2
CDR3nt: TGCGCCAGCAGCCAAGATACCGGAGACTCTGGAAACACCATATATTTT; CDR3aa: CASSQDTGDSGNTIYF; v_gene: TRBV4-3; d_gene: -; abundance: few; j_gene: TRBJ1-3
CDR3nt: TGTGCCAGCAGCGTGTCAGGGGCGCGTGAGCAGTACTTC; CDR3aa: CASSVSGAREQYF; v_gene: TRBV9; d_gene: -; abundance: -; j_gene: TRBJ2-7
CDR3nt: TGCAGCGTTGGTTTTGGGGGCCCTGAAGCTTTCTTT; CDR3aa: CSVGFGGPEAFF; v_gene: TRBV29-1; d_gene: -; abundance: many; j_gene: TRBJ1-1
CDR3nt: TGTGCCAGCCATGGGGGGACCTACGAGCAGTACTTC; CDR3aa: CASHGGTYEQYF; v_gene: TRBV27; d_gene: -; abundance: few; j_gene: TRBJ2-7
CDR3nt: TGTGCCAGCAGCTTACATGGGAAGGTGCCCCAGCATTTT; CDR3aa: CASSLHGKVPQHF; v_gene: TRBV7-9; d_gene: -; abundance: many; j_gene: TRBJ1-5
CDR3nt: TGTGCCAGCAGTTACTCGATTGAACAGGATTACGAGCAGTACTTC; CDR3aa: CASSYSIEQDYEQYF; v_gene: TRBV6-5; d_gene: -; abundance: few; j_gene: TRBJ2-7
CDR3nt: TGCGCCAGCAGCCAGGAGGGTGACGAGCAGTACTTC; CDR3aa: CASSQEGDEQYF; v_gene: TRBV5-1; d_gene: -; abundance: few; j_gene: TRBJ2-7
CDR3nt: TGTGCCAGCAGTTACTCGATCAGGGGGCACGACACCGGGGAGCTGTTTTTT; CDR3aa: CASSYSIRGHDTGELFF; v_gene: TRBV6-2/TRBV6-3; d_gene: TRBD1; abundance: few; j_gene: TRBJ2-2
CDR3nt: TGTGCCAGCAGCACTCCCGGGACTAGCGGGAGGGCCTACAATGAGCAGTTCTTC; CDR3aa: CASSTPGTSGRAYNEQFF; v_gene: TRBV12-3/TRBV12-4; d_gene: TRBD2; abundance: -; j_gene: TRBJ2-1
CDR3nt: TGTGCCAGCAGAGAGACAGGGGGCAACAGCGGGGAGCTGTTTTTT; CDR3aa: CASRETGGNSGELFF; v_gene: TRBV6-2/TRBV6-3; d_gene: TRBD1; abundance: -; j_gene: TRBJ2-2
CDR3nt: TGCGCCAGCAGCCAGGCCCGCGCCGATACGCAGTATTTT; CDR3aa: CASSQARADTQYF; v_gene: TRBV4-3; d_gene: -; abundance: -; j_gene: TRBJ2-3
CDR3nt: TGTGCCAGCAGCTTAGGGCTATTC; CDR3aa: CASSLGLF; v_gene: TRBV11-2; d_gene: -; abundance: few; j_gene: TRBJ2-5
CDR3nt: TGCAGCGGGCCTTCATACAGTCGCACTGGGGCCAACGTCCTGACTTTC; CDR3aa: CSGPSYSRTGANVLTF; v_gene: TRBV29-1; d_gene: -; abundance: few; j_gene: TRBJ2-6
CDR3nt: TGTGCCAGCAGTTTAGCTGCGGGAGGGTTCAATGAGCAGTTCTTC; CDR3aa: CASSLAAGGFNEQFF; v_gene: TRBV12-3/TRBV12-4; d_gene: TRBD2; abundance: many; j_gene: TRBJ2-1
CDR3nt: TGCAGTGCTAGAGATCATCACGGAGGGGAGTCCAACGTCCTGACTTTC; CDR3aa: CSARDHHGGESNVLTF; v_gene: TRBV20-1; d_gene: -; abundance: -; j_gene: TRBJ2-6
CDR3nt: TGCAGTGCTAGGCAACTAGCGGGAGACTATAATGAGCAGTTCTTC; CDR3aa: CSARQLAGDYNEQFF; v_gene: TRBV20-1; d_gene: TRBD2; abundance: -; j_gene: TRBJ2-1
CDR3nt: TGCAGTGCCCGTAGCGGGGAGACCCAGTACTTC; CDR3aa: CSARSGETQYF; v_gene: TRBV20-1; d_gene: TRBD2; abundance: -; j_gene: TRBJ2-5
CDR3nt: TGTGCCAGCATTAATCTAGGCCAAGAGACCCAGTACTTC; CDR3aa: CASINLGQETQYF; v_gene: TRBV25-1; d_gene: -; abundance: -; j_gene: TRBJ2-5
CDR3nt: TGCAGCGTTCGGTCGGTCTATGGCTACACCTTC; CDR3aa: CSVRSVYGYTF; v_gene: TRBV29-1; d_gene: -; abundance: -; j_gene: TRBJ1-2
CDR3nt: TGTGCCAGCAGCTCCGGGACTAGCGGCCCTTTGGGGGAGCTGTTTTTT; CDR3aa: CASSSGTSGPLGELFF; v_gene: TRBV5-4; d_gene: TRBD2; abundance: many; j_gene: TRBJ2-2
CDR3nt: TGCAGCGTTGGCTCTGACTTAGAGAGCTCCTACAATGAGCAGTTCTTC; CDR3aa: CSVGSDLESSYNEQFF; v_gene: TRBV29-1; d_gene: -; abundance: -; j_gene: TRBJ2-1
CDR3nt: TGTGCTAGTGGTTTACCGGATAGCGGGAGGGCATACAATGAGCAGTTCTTC; CDR3aa: CASGLPDSGRAYNEQFF; v_gene: TRBV12-5; d_gene: TRBD2; abundance: few; j_gene: TRBJ2-1
CDR3nt: TGCGCCAGCAGGCCGGACAGGGGGCCCTACAATGAGCAGTTCTTC; CDR3aa: CASRPDRGPYNEQFF; v_gene: TRBV10-2; d_gene: TRBD1; abundance: -; j_gene: TRBJ2-1
CDR3nt: TGCGCCAGCAGCCAAGATCAGGGGGGGGGATCCGAGCAGTACTTC; CDR3aa: CASSQDQGGGSEQYF; v_gene: TRBV4-1; d_gene: -; abundance: few; j_gene: TRBJ2-7
CDR3nt: TGTGCCAGCAGCCCCAGTCGGTGGAACTCCTACGAGCAGTACTTC; CDR3aa: CASSPSRWNSYEQYF; v_gene: TRBV7-8; d_gene: -; abundance: -; j_gene: TRBJ2-7
CDR3nt: TGCAGTGCTAGAGGCTCGACTAACTCCTACGAGCAGTACTTC; CDR3aa: CSARGSTNSYEQYF; v_gene: TRBV20-1; d_gene: -; abundance: many; j_gene: TRBJ2-7
CDR3nt: TGTGCCAGCAGGATACGGACAGCGCTTAACTATGGCTACACCTTC; CDR3aa: CASRIRTALNYGYTF; v_gene: TRBV5-5; d_gene: -; abundance: few; j_gene: TRBJ1-2
CDR3nt: TGTGCCAGCAGTGAGGTCCCTGGCACCGGGGAGCTGTTTTTT; CDR3aa: CASSEVPGTGELFF; v_gene: TRBV6-1; d_gene: -; abundance: many; j_gene: TRBJ2-2
CDR3nt: TGTGCCAGCAGTCCCGACAGGGACTACAATGAGCAGTTCTTC; CDR3aa: CASSPDRDYNEQFF; v_gene: TRBV12-3/TRBV12-4; d_gene: TRBD1; abundance: many; j_gene: TRBJ2-1
CDR3nt: TGTGCCAGCACCCCCGGGACAGATAGCAATCAGCCCCAGCATTTT; CDR3aa: CASTPGTDSNQPQHF; v_gene: TRBV12-3/TRBV12-4; d_gene: TRBD1; abundance: many; j_gene: TRBJ1-5
CDR3nt: TGCAGCGTTGGGAGCTACAATGAGCAGTTCTTC; CDR3aa: CSVGSYNEQFF; v_gene: TRBV29-1; d_gene: -; abundance: many; j_gene: TRBJ2-1
CDR3nt: TGTGCCAGCAGTTGGACAGGATATAGCGAAAAACTGTTTTTT; CDR3aa: CASSWTGYSEKLFF; v_gene: TRBV27; d_gene: TRBD1; abundance: -; j_gene: TRBJ1-4
CDR3nt: TGCGCCAGCAGCTTGGAGCGGGGCTGGGGGGAGACCCAGTACTTC; CDR3aa: CASSLERGWGETQYF; v_gene: TRBV5-1; d_gene: TRBD2; abundance: many; j_gene: TRBJ2-5
CDR3nt: TGTGCCACTACCGCGGACAGGGGGGAAGAGACCCAGTACTTC; CDR3aa: CATTADRGEETQYF; v_gene: TRBV24-1; d_gene: TRBD1; abundance: few; j_gene: TRBJ2-5
CDR3nt: TGTGCCAGTAGTCTACTCCGGACAGGCGACTATGGCTACACCTTC; CDR3aa: CASSLLRTGDYGYTF; v_gene: TRBV19; d_gene: TRBD1; abundance: once; j_gene: TRBJ1-2
CDR3nt: TGTGCCAGCAGCTTGGGAAGGGGGGGAACACAAGAGACCCAGTACTTC; CDR3aa: CASSLGRGGTQETQYF; v_gene: TRBV5-6; d_gene: -; abundance: -; j_gene: TRBJ2-5
CDR3nt: TGTGCCAGCGGACACAGGGGGCGGGGGACTGAAGCTTTCTTT; CDR3aa: CASGHRGRGTEAFF; v_gene: TRBV25-1; d_gene: TRBD1; abundance: few; j_gene: TRBJ1-1
CDR3nt: TGTGCCAGCAGCGAAACTAGCGGGAGTTACGAGCAGTACTTC; CDR3aa: CASSETSGSYEQYF; v_gene: TRBV7-9; d_gene: TRBD2; abundance: -; j_gene: TRBJ2-7
CDR3nt: TGCGCCAGCAGCCAAGGACTAGCAGTCGGCGATGAGCAGTTCTTC; CDR3aa: CASSQGLAVGDEQFF; v_gene: TRBV4-1; d_gene: TRBD2; abundance: -; j_gene: TRBJ2-1
CDR3nt: TGTGCCATCAGTGAGTCAGGGGGGATCCAAGAGACCCAGTACTTC; CDR3aa: CAISESGGIQETQYF; v_gene: TRBV10-3; d_gene: -; abundance: many; j_gene: TRBJ2-5
CDR3nt: TGTGCCAGCAGGCCTGGGACACGAGGGGAGACCCAGTACTTC; CDR3aa: CASRPGTRGETQYF; v_gene: TRBV12-3/TRBV12-4; d_gene: -; abundance: many; j_gene: TRBJ2-5